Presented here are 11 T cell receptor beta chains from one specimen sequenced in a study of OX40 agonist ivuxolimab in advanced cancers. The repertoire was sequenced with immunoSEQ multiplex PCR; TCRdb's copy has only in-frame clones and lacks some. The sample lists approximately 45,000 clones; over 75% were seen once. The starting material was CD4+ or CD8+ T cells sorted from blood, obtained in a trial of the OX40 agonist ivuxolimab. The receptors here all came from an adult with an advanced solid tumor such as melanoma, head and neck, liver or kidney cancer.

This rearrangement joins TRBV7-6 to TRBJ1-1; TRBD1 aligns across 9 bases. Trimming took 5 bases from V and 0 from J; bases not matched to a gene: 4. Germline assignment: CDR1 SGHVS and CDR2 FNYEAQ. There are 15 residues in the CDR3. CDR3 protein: CASSQGQGMNTEAFF. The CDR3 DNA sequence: TGTGCCAGCAGCCAAGGACAGGGGATGAACACTGAAGCTTTCTTT.

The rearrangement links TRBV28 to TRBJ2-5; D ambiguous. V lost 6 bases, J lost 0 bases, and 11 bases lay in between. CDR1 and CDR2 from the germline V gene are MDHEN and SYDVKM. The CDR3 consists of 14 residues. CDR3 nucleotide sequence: TGTGCCAGCAGACCACCCATAAACCAAGAGACCCAGTACTTC. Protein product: CASRPPINQETQYF.

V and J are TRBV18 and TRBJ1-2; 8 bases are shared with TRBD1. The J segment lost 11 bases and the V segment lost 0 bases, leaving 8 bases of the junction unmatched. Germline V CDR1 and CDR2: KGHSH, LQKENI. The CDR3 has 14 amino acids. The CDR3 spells CASSPPGQVIGYTF. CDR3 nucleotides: TGTGCCAGCTCACCACCGGGACAGGTCATTGGATACACCTTC.

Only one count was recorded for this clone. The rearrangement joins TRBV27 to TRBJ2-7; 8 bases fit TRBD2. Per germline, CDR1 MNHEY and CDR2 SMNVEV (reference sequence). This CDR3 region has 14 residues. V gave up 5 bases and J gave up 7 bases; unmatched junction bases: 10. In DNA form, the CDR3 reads TGTGCCAGCAGTCCAGGAGCGGGAGTGGTGGAGCAGTACTTC. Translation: CASSPGAGVVEQYF.

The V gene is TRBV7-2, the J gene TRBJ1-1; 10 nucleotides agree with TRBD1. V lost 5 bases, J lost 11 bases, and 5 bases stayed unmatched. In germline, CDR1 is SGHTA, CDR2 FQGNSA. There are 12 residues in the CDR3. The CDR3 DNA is TGTGCCAGCAGCGTGACAGGGGGCGGGGCTTTCTTT. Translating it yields CASSVTGGGAFF.

The CDR3 coding sequence is TGCGCCAGCAGCCAAGCTGTCAGAGGGGATCTCTATGGCTACACCTTC. It codes for CASSQAVRGDLYGYTF. The chain carries TRBV4-3 and TRBJ1-2, with D perhaps matching TRBD1 (5 bases). Trimming pared 1 base from V and 4 bases from J, leaving 16 bases between. CDR1 is LGHNA and CDR2 is YSLEER in the germline V gene. CDR3 length equals 16 residues.

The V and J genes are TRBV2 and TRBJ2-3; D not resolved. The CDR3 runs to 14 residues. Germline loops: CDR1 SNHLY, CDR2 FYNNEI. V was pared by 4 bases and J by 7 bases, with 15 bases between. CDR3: CASSGLGFEHTQYF. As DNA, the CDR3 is TGTGCCAGCAGTGGGCTGGGCTTCGAGCATACGCAGTATTTT.

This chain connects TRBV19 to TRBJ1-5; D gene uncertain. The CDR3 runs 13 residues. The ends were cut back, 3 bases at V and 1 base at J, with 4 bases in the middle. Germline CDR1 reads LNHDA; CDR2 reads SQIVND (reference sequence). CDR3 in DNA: TGTGCCAGTAGTATCTCGAGCAATCAGCCCCAGCATTTT. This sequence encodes CASSISSNQPQHF.

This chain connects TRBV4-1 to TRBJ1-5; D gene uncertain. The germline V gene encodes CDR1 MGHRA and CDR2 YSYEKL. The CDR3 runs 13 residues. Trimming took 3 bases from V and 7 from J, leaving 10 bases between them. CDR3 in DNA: TGCGCCAGCAGCCAGTTCCAGAGCCAGCCCCAGCATTTT. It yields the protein CASSQFQSQPQHF.

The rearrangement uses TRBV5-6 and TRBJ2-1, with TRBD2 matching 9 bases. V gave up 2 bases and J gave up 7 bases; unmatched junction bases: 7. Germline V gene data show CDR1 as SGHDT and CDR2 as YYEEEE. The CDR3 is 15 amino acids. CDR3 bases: TGTGCCAGCAGCTTTAGCGGGGGATTGGGTAATGAGCAGTTCTTC. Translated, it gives CASSFSGGLGNEQFF.

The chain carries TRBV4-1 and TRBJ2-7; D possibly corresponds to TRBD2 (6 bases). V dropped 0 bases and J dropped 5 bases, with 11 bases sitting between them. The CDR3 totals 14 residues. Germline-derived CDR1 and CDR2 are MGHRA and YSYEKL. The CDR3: CASSQEAGRNEQYF. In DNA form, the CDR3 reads TGCGCCAGCAGCCAAGAAGCGGGCAGAAACGAGCAGTACTTC.